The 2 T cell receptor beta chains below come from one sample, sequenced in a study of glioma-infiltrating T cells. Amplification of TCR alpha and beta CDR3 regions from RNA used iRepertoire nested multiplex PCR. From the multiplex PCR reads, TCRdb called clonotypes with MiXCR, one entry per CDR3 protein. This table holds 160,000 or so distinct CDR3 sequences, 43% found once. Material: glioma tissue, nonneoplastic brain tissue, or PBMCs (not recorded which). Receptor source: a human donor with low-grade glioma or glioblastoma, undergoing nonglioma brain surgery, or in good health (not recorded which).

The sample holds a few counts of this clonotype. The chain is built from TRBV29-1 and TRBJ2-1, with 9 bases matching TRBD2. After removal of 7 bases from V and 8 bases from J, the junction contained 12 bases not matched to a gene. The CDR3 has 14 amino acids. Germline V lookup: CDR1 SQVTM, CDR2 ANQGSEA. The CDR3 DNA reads TGCAGCGCCGGTCTTCTAGCGGGAATCGATGAGCAGTTCTTC. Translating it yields CSAGLLAGIDEQFF.

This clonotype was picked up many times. The CDR3 nucleotides are TGTGCCAGCAGGGGACTTTCCACCGGGGAGCTGTTTTTT. Translation gives CASRGLSTGELFF. The chain couples TRBV6-1 to TRBJ2-2; weak D call: TRBD2 (6 bases). Looked up from germline, CDR1 is MNHNS and CDR2 is SASEGT. V dropped 6 bases and J dropped 4 bases, with 9 bases sitting between them. The CDR3 runs 13 residues.